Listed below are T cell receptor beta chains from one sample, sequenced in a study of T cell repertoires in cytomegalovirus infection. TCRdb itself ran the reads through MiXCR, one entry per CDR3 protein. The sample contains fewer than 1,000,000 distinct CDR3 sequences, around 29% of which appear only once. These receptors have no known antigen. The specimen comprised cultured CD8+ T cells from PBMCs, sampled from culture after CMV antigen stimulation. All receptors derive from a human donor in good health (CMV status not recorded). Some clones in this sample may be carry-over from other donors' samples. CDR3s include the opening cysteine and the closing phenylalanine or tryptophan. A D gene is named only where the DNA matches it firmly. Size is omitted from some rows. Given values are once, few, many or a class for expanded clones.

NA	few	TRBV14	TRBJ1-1	TGTGCCAGCAGCCAAAATTTGACAGTGAACACTGAAGCTTTCTTT	CASSQNLTVNTEAFF
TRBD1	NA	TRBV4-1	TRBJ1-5	TGCGCCAGCAGCCAAGCCGAGACAGGGTTAAATCAGCCCCAGCATTTT	CASSQAETGLNQPQHF
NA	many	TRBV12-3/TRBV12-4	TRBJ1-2	TGTGCCAGCAGTTTCGGCCCCGGGGGGTCGGTTAGCTATGGCTACACCTTC	CASSFGPGGSVSYGYTF
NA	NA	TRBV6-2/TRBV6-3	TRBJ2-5	TGTGCCAGCACCAAAGGGCCTTCTCCGCAGAAGACCCAGTACTTC	CASTKGPSPQKTQYF
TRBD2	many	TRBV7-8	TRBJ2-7	TGTGCCAGCAGCAGTAGCGGGGAGGTCTCCTACGAGCAGTACTTC	CASSSSGEVSYEQYF
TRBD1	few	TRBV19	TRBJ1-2	TGTGCCGTCCAGGGGGATGGCTACACCTTC	CAVQGDGYTF
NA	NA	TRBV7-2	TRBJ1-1	TGTGCCAGCAGCTTAGGGTGGGGGCGGACTGAAGCTTTCTTT	CASSLGWGRTEAFF
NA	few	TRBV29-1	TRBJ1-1	TGCAGTATGGGGCTGAACACTGAAGCTTTCTTT	CSMGLNTEAFF
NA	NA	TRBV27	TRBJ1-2	TGTGCCAGCAGTTTTACTGCAGCTAACTATGGCTACACCTTC	CASSFTAANYGYTF
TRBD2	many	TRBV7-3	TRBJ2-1	TGTGCCAGCAGCTTGGATTTAGCGGGGGGCCTCAATGAGCAGTTCTTC	CASSLDLAGGLNEQFF
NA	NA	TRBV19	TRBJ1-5	TGTGCCAGTAGTCGGGACACATTCAATCAGCCCCAGCATTTT	CASSRDTFNQPQHF
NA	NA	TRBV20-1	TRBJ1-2	TGCAGTGCTAGAGATCGGTCCATAGATAGGGGCTACACCTTC	CSARDRSIDRGYTF
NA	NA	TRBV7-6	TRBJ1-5	TGTGCCAGCGGCTTTGGCAATCAGCCCCAGCATTTT	CASGFGNQPQHF
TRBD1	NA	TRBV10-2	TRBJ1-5	TGCGCCAGCAGGACAGGGGACAATAGCAATCAGCCCCAGCATTTT	CASRTGDNSNQPQHF
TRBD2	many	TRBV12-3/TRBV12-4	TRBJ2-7	TGTGCCAGCAGTTTCCGACTAGCGGGGGCCACCCTCTCCTACGAGCAGTACTTC	CASSFRLAGATLSYEQYF
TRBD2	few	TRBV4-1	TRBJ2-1	TGCGCCAGCAGCCCCACTAGCGGGGTGACCTACAATGAGCAGTTCTTC	CASSPTSGVTYNEQFF
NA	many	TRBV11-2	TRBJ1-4	TGTGCCAGCAGCCACGGGGCCGATAGGGGGAAACTGTTTTTT	CASSHGADRGKLFF
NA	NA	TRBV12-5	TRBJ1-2	TGTGCTAGCGACGACCGTAACTATGGCTACACCTTC	CASDDRNYGYTF
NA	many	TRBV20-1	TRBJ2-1	TGCAGTGCCCTGGACATTCCTAAAACCTACAATGAGCAGTTCTTC	CSALDIPKTYNEQFF
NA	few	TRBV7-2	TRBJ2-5	TGTGCCAGCATTGCCACCCGGGGTCTCCAAGAGACCCAGTACTTC	CASIATRGLQETQYF
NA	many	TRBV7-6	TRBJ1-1	TGTGCCAGCAGTCGTCCCGGGCAGGGAGCTTTCTTT	CASSRPGQGAFF
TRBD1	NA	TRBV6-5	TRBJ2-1	TGTGCCAGCAGTTACAGGGGGGACAGGGAGGCCTACAATGAGCAGTTCTTC	CASSYRGDREAYNEQFF
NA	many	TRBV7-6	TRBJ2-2	TGTGCCAGCAGCTTAAACAGGGAAGGGATCACCGGGGAGCTGTTTTTT	CASSLNREGITGELFF
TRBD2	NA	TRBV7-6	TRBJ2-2	TGTGCCAGCGGTGACAGACTAGCGGGGGCCTCCCAAGCCGGGGAGCTGTTTTTT	CASGDRLAGASQAGELFF
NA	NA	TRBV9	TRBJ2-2	TGTGCCAGCAGCGCCCCCGGCGGGGCGCCGGCCACCGGGGAGCTGTTTTTT	CASSAPGGAPATGELFF
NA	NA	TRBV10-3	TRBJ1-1	TGTGCCACCCAGGGTGTGAGGACTGAAGCTTTCTTT	CATQGVRTEAFF
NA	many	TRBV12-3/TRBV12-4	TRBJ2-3	TGTGCCAGCAGTTTATGGGTTAGCACAGATACGCAGTATTTT	CASSLWVSTDTQYF
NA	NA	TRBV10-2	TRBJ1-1	TGCGCCAGCAGTGAGGGTATTTTGGGCACTGAAGCTTTCTTT	CASSEGILGTEAFF
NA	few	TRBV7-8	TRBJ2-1	TGTGCCAGCAGCGTTATGACAGAGGCCTACAATGAGCAGTTCTTC	CASSVMTEAYNEQFF
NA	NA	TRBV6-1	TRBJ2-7	TGTGCCAGCCGCCCCGGGACGGCGTCGCTAATCTACGAGCAGTACTTC	CASRPGTASLIYEQYF
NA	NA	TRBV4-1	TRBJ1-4	TGCGCCAGCAGCCAAGTTGGGGTGAATGAAAAACTGTTTTTT	CASSQVGVNEKLFF
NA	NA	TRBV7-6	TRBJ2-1	TGTACCAGCAGCGCACCGGGAGCCCAGAGGGAGCAGTTCTTC	CTSSAPGAQREQFF
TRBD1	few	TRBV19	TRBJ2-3	TGTGCCACCGTCGGGACAGTCCCCTACACAGATACGCAGTATTTT	CATVGTVPYTDTQYF
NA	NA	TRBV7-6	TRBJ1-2	TGTGTCAGCAGCTTAGCGATCGACGGGACATCGGGGGGCTACACCTTC	CVSSLAIDGTSGGYTF
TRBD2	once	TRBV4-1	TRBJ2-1	TGCGCCAGCAGCGAAGAGACAGATTGGGCGGGGGATGAGCAGTTCTTC	CASSEETDWAGDEQFF
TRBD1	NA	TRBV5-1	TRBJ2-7	TGCGCCAGCAGCTTGCGGACAGGGTTTAGTCACGAGCAGTACTTC	CASSLRTGFSHEQYF
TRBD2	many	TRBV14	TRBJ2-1	TGTGCCAGCAGCCAACCCGGGGCGGGGGCCTACAATGAGCAGTTCTTC	CASSQPGAGAYNEQFF
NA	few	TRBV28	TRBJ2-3	TGTGCCAGCAGTCTACCGAGGGACACGACATGGGGCACAGATACGCAGTATTTT	CASSLPRDTTWGTDTQYF
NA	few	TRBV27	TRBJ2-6	TGTGCCAGCACCTACGGGATGTTTTCTGGGGCCAACGTCCTGACTTTC	CASTYGMFSGANVLTF
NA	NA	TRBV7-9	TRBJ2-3	TGTGCCAGCTTGAGGGCAGCCAGTCCCGCTGATGGGCAGTATTTT	CASLRAASPADGQYF
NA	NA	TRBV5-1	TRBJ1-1	TGCGCCAGCAGCTTGGATCAGGGGTCCACTGAAGCTTTCTTT	CASSLDQGSTEAFF
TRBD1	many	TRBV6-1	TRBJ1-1	TGTGCCAGCAGTGATGACAGGACAGGCACTGAAGCTTTCTTT	CASSDDRTGTEAFF
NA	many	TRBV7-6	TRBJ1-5	TGTGCCAGCAGCTTTATTGGGCAGCCCCAGCATTTT	CASSFIGQPQHF